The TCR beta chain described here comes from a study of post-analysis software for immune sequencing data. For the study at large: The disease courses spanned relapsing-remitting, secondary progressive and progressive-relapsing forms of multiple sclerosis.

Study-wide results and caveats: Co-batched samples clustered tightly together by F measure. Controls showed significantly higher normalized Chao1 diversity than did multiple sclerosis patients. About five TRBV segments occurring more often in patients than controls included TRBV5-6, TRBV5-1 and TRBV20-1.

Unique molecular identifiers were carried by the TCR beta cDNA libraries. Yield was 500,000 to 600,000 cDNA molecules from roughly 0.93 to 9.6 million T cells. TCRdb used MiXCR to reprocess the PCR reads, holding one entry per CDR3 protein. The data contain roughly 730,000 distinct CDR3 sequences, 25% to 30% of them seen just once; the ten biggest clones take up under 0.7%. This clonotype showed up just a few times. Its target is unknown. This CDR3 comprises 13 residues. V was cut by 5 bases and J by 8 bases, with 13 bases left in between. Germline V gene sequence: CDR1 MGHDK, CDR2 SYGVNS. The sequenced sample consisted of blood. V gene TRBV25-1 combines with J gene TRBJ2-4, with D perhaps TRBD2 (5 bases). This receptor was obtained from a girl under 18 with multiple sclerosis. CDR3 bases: TGTGCCAGCAGTCCCCCGGGGTGGGACATTCAGTACTTC. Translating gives CASSPPGWDIQYF.